A single sample is the source of the 25 T cell receptor beta chains below, sequenced in a study of blood T cell repertoires in COVID-19. The data were produced by immunoSEQ multiplex PCR, yet TCRdb's version contains in-frame clones alone and is incomplete. The sample lists a few hundred thousand clones, around 87% occurring once. Sequenced input: peripheral blood. These receptors were taken from a man aged 60 to 69 who had recovered from COVID-19.

The CDR3 sequence is CAWRIDRGSSYNSPLHF. The CDR3 nucleotides are TGTGCCTGGAGGATCGACAGGGGGAGCTCCTATAATTCACCCCTCCACTTT. This chain links TRBV30 with TRBJ1-6, with 9 nucleotides matching TRBD1. The CDR3 is 17 residues long. V gave up 3 bases and J gave up 0 bases; unmatched junction bases: 6. Germline V gene sequence: CDR1 GTSNPN, CDR2 SVGIG (reference sequence).

V usage is TRBV7-6 and J usage is TRBJ2-7; TRBD1 matches 9 bases. Germline CDR1 and CDR2: SGHVS and FNYEAQ. The CDR3 has 16 residues. The trim removed 1 base at V and 2 bases at J, leaving 6 bases unmatched. The chain's CDR3 is CASSLGQTGGTYEQYF. The CDR3, as DNA: TGTGCCAGCAGCTTAGGCCAGACAGGGGGAACCTACGAGCAGTACTTC.

The chain links TRBV20-1 to TRBJ2-1; TRBD1 aligns across 7 bases. The V segment lost 3 bases and the J segment 5 bases; nucleotides outside the gene matches: 4. This CDR3 has 13 residues. Germline V gene sequence: CDR1 DFQATT, CDR2 SNEGSKA (reference sequence). CDR3 region: CSASSGQHNEQFF. As DNA, the CDR3 is TGCAGTGCTAGTTCGGGACAGCACAATGAGCAGTTCTTC.

The rearrangement links TRBV14 to TRBJ2-5; D is perhaps TRBD1 (6 bases). Germline V gives CDR1 SGHDN, CDR2 FVKESK. This CDR3 has 14 residues. With 1 base removed from V and 7 bases from J, the gap between germline ends came to 13 bases. CDR3: CASSQAWGHRTQYF. In DNA form, the CDR3 reads TGTGCCAGCAGCCAAGCGTGGGGACATCGGACCCAGTACTTC.

This chain joins TRBV3-1 (or the pseudogene TRBV3-2) and TRBJ1-2, with a possible D match to TRBD1 (5 bases). Germline V CDR1 and CDR2: LGHDT, YNNKEL (reference sequence). V lost 2 bases and J 4 bases, leaving 11 bases between the germline ends. The CDR3 extends over 14 amino acids. CDR3 DNA sequence: TGTGCCAGCAGCCAATGGGGGGTCGGCTATGGCTACACCTTC. Its protein product is CASSQWGVGYGYTF.

In DNA, the CDR3 is TGTGCCAGCAGCTTGGAGGGGGCAAGGGGCACTGAAGCTTTCTTT. Protein product: CASSLEGARGTEAFF. J is TRBJ1-1 and V is TRBV7-3; 7 bases match TRBD1. The V and J ends lost 3 bases and 4 bases, in that order; junction bases with no gene match: 8. Germline CDR1 SGHTA, CDR2 FQGTGA. This CDR3 is 15 amino acids long.

The CDR3 nucleotides are TGTGCCAGCAGTGAACGAGGTTTCTCCTACGAGCAGTACTTC. This sequence encodes CASSERGFSYEQYF. This chain connects TRBV2 to TRBJ2-7; D not resolved. The CDR3 has 14 residues. Trimming removed 2 bases from V and 0 bases from J, with 8 bases in between. Germline CDR1 SNHLY, CDR2 FYNNEI.

This chain uses TRBV11-2 with TRBJ2-7; 7 bases agree with TRBD1. The V and J ends lost 2 bases and 3 bases, in that order; junction bases with no gene match: 4. The CDR3 is 14 amino acids. The germline V gene has CDR1 SGHAT and CDR2 FQNNGV. Here the CDR3 DNA reads TGTGCCAGCAGCTTAATAGGGGGCAGCTACGAGCAGTACTTC. Its protein is CASSLIGGSYEQYF.

This chain uses TRBV24-1 with TRBJ2-1; 10 bases line up with TRBD2. Germline V gene sequence: CDR1 KGHDR, CDR2 SFDVKD. With 4 bases clipped from V and 5 bases from J, the junction kept 7 bases outside the gene matches. This CDR3 is built from 16 residues. For the CDR3, the DNA is TGTGCCACCAGTGACCCTTCTAGCGGGAGTCACAATGAGCAGTTCTTC. Its protein is CATSDPSSGSHNEQFF.

The CDR3 DNA reads as TGTGCCAGCAGCTTAGATGGTAGCTCCTACAATGAGCAGTTCTTC. It codes for CASSLDGSSYNEQFF. The chain carries TRBV7-2 and TRBJ2-1; D not certain. Trimming removed 1 base at V and 0 bases at J, with 7 bases between. This CDR3 spans 15 amino acids. From germline, CDR1 is SGHTA and CDR2 FQGNSA.

Within the sample, this clone is medium-sized. This chain joins TRBV6-4 and TRBJ2-2; possible D gene TRBD1, 6 bases. V lost 0 bases, J lost 1 base, and 6 bases lay in between. The germline V gene has CDR1 MRHNA and CDR2 SNTAGT. The CDR3 is 15 residues long. CDR3 coding DNA: TGTGCCAGCAGTGACTCGGGACAGAACACCGGGGAGCTGTTTTTT. It translates to CASSDSGQNTGELFF.

This clone was detected only a few times. The rearrangement uses TRBV6-2 or TRBV6-3 and TRBJ1-5; a weak D match, TRBD1 (6 bases). The ends were cut back, 5 bases at V and 1 base at J, with 12 bases in the middle. The CDR3 consists of 15 residues. Germline CDR1 MNHEY, CDR2 SVGEGT. The CDR3 region is CASSALQGSNQPQHF. For the CDR3, the DNA is TGTGCCAGCAGTGCACTACAGGGAAGCAATCAGCCCCAGCATTTT.

The V call is TRBV7-9, the J call TRBJ2-5; perhaps TRBD1 as D (5 bases). CDR3 length: 13 amino acids. CDR1 and CDR2 from the germline V gene are SEHNR and FQNEAQ (reference sequence). The V end was cut by 2 bases, the J end by 5 bases, with 9 bases between. The CDR3 loop is CASSLKGAETQYF. The CDR3, as DNA: TGTGCCAGCAGCTTAAAAGGGGCGGAGACCCAGTACTTC.

The rearrangement uses TRBV29-1 and TRBJ2-3; 7 bases are shared with TRBD1. V was clipped by 5 bases and J by 5 bases; unmatched bases: 7. Looked up from germline, CDR1 is SQVTM and CDR2 is ANQGSEA. This CDR3 has 13 residues. CDR3 in DNA: TGCAGCGTTTCTGACAGGGCGGGAGATACGCAGTATTTT. It specifies CSVSDRAGDTQYF.

The rearrangement joins TRBV30 to TRBJ1-2, with 7 positions matching TRBD1. Germline CDR1 reads GTSNPN; CDR2 reads SVGIG (reference sequence). Trimming took 1 base from V and 5 from J; bases not matched to a gene: 1. CDR3 length: 12 residues. This CDR3 is CAWSGDRYGYTF. The CDR3 DNA follows: TGTGCCTGGAGTGGGGACAGATATGGCTACACCTTC. The whole variable domain, remainder taken from reference TRBV30 and TRBJ1-2, is SQTIHQWPATLVQPVGSPLSLECTVEGTSNPNLYWYRQAAGRGLQLLFYSVGIGQISSEVPQNLSASRPQDRQFILSSKKLLLSDSGFYLCAWSGDRYGYTFGSGTRLTVV.

V gene TRBV28 combines with J gene TRBJ2-5; tentative D call: TRBD2 (5 bases). V dropped 6 bases and J dropped 5 bases, with 16 bases sitting between them. The CDR3 covers 14 residues. Germline CDR1 and CDR2: MDHEN and SYDVKM. This CDR3 reads CASSLLDWSETQYF. Written as DNA, the CDR3 is TGTGCCAGCAGCCTACTAGATTGGTCTGAGACCCAGTACTTC.

The CDR3 sequence is CASSHTGVYTF. The CDR3 DNA sequence: TGTGCCAGCAGCCATACAGGGGTCTACACCTTC. The chain couples TRBV27 to TRBJ1-2, with 7 positions matching TRBD1. V shed 6 bases, J shed 10 bases, and the junction held 5 bases outside the gene matches. The CDR3 is 11 amino acids. The germline CDR1 and CDR2 sequences are MNHEY and SMNVEV (reference sequence).

The V and J genes are TRBV5-1 and TRBJ2-7; 8 positions agree with TRBD2. Germline values: CDR1 SGHRS, CDR2 YFSETQ. Trimming at V came to 2 bases and at J to 6 bases, leaving 7 bases not matched to a gene. This CDR3 comprises 14 residues. The CDR3 region has the DNA TGCGCCAGCAGCTTCCCGGGAGGGGTGTTCGAGCAGTACTTC. Protein: CASSFPGGVFEQYF.

Only a few counts were recorded for this clone. The gene calls are TRBV30 and TRBJ2-1; 7 bases match TRBD2. The CDR3 runs 14 residues. V was pared by 3 bases and J by 7 bases, with 9 bases of the junction left unmatched. Germline V lookup: CDR1 GTSNPN, CDR2 SVGIG (reference sequence). The CDR3: CAWSLRLARNEQFF. CDR3 nucleotides: TGTGCCTGGAGCCTCAGACTAGCAAGGAATGAGCAGTTCTTC.

The V and J genes are TRBV21-1 and TRBJ2-3; the table calls TRBD1, which could not be checked here. TRBV21-1 is tagged as a pseudogene. The CDR3 totals 17 residues. The CDR3 sequence: CASSPPGQGARADTQYF. The CDR3 bases are TGTGCCAGCAGCCCCCCAGGTCAGGGGGCGCGTGCAGATACGCAGTATTTT.

The chain carries TRBV19 and TRBJ1-5, with 9 bases fitting TRBD1. The CDR3 extends over 15 amino acids. The germline gives CDR1 LNHDA, CDR2 SQIVND (reference sequence). V dropped 3 bases and J dropped 5; count of bases not matched to a gene: 5. This chain's CDR3 is CASSIPGQGDQPQHF. The CDR3 nucleotides read TGTGCCAGTAGTATCCCGGGACAGGGCGATCAGCCCCAGCATTTT.

The rearrangement joins TRBV24-1 to TRBJ1-1, with D hard to call. Germline V gives CDR1 KGHDR, CDR2 SFDVKD. V was cut by 4 bases and J by 2 bases, with 7 bases left in between. CDR3 size: 13 residues. The CDR3 here is CATSETGNTEAFF. The CDR3 nucleotides are TGTGCCACCAGTGAGACGGGAAACACTGAAGCTTTCTTT.

The sample holds one count of this clone. This chain connects TRBV4-3 to TRBJ1-4, with D possibly matching TRBD1 (6 bases). Looked up from germline, CDR1 is LGHNA and CDR2 is YSLEER. This CDR3 spans 13 amino acids. V lost 3 bases, J lost 6 bases, and 8 bases lay in between. The DNA for the CDR3 is TGCGCCAGCAGCCAGGGGGCTTATGAAAAACTGTTTTTT. It codes for CASSQGAYEKLFF.

This clone occurred once. The chain carries TRBV7-3 and TRBJ2-3, with D unresolved. V dropped 2 bases and J dropped 1 base, with 10 bases sitting between them. The germline gives CDR1 SGHTA, CDR2 FQGTGA. The CDR3 contains 15 residues. Written as DNA, the CDR3 is TGTGCCAGCAGCTTATCGGCCCGGGGCACAGATACGCAGTATTTT. It encodes CASSLSARGTDTQYF. The whole variable domain, remainder taken from reference TRBV7-3 and TRBJ2-3, is GAGVSQTPSNKVTEKGKYVELRCDPISGHTALYWYRQSLGQGPEFLIYFQGTGAADDSGLPNDRFFAVRPEGSVSTLKIQRTERGDSAVYLCASSLSARGTDTQYFGPGTRLTVL.

The chain recombines TRBV3-1 (or the pseudogene TRBV3-2) with TRBJ1-4; D ambiguous. The CDR3 extends over 13 amino acids. CDR1 and CDR2 from the germline V gene are LGHDT and YNNKEL (reference sequence). V was clipped by 5 bases and J by 7 bases, with 11 bases between them. The DNA of the CDR3 is TGTGCCAGCAGCTCCCACATAAGTGAAAAACTGTTTTTT. Translated, it gives CASSSHISEKLFF.